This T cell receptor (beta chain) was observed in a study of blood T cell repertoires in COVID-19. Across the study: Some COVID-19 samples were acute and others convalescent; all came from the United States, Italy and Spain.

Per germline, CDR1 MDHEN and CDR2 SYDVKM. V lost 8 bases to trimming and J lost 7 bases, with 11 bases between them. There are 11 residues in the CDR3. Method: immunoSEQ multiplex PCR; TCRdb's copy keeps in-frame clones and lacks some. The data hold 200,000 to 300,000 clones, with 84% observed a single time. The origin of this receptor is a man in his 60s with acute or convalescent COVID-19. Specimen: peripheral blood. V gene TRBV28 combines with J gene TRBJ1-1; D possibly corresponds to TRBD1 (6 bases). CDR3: CASHNRVEAFF. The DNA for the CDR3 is TGTGCCAGCCACAACAGGGTTGAAGCTTTCTTT.